These 31 T cell receptor beta chains were sequenced from one sample in a study of cytomegalovirus exposure and HLA in healthy donors. The repertoire was sequenced with immunoSEQ multiplex PCR; TCRdb's copy has only in-frame clones and lacks some. The table has tens of thousands of clones, about 94% seen once. The sequenced sample was PBMCs. Source of these receptors: a man between 18 and 35 years old in good health and CMV-seronegative.

The V call is TRBV5-1, the J call TRBJ2-7; 12 bases fit TRBD2. V shed 0 bases and J 3 bases; nucleotides not matched to a gene: 4. The CDR3 has 16 amino acids. Per germline, CDR1 SGHRS and CDR2 YFSETQ. The CDR3 spells CASSLGGTSGYYEQYF. CDR3 coding DNA: TGCGCCAGCAGCTTGGGAGGGACTAGCGGGTACTACGAGCAGTACTTC.

V is TRBV5-6 and J is TRBJ1-5, with D perhaps matching TRBD1 (5 bases). This CDR3 region has 17 residues. Germline assignment: CDR1 SGHDT and CDR2 YYEEEE. Trimming took off 4 bases at V and 1 base at J, with 18 bases between the two ends. The CDR3 bases are TGTGCCAGCAGCAATACAGGCATGGGAGGGAGCAATCAGCCCCAGCATTTT. Translated: CASSNTGMGGSNQPQHF. Using reference TRBV5-6 and TRBJ1-5 for the parts outside the CDR3, the full variable domain is DAGVTQSPTHLIKTRGQQVTLRCSPKSGHDTVSWYQQALGQGPQFIFQYYEEEERQRGNFPDRFSGHQFPNYSSELNVNALLLGDSALYLCASSNTGMGGSNQPQHFGDGTRLSIL.

The chain has TRBV6-1 and TRBJ2-1; TRBD2 might be the D (6 bases). The V end was cut by 2 bases, the J end by 9 bases, with 11 bases between. Germline V gene data show CDR1 as MNHNS and CDR2 as SASEGT. The CDR3 length is 13 residues. The CDR3 region has the DNA TGTGCCAGCAGTGAACGGGGAGGTGGTGAGCAGTTCTTC. It codes for CASSERGGGEQFF.

The chain recombines TRBV5-4 with TRBJ1-2; 7 positions agree with TRBD1. The CDR3 has 14 residues. V gave up 3 bases and J gave up 3 bases; unmatched junction bases: 5. Germline CDR1 is SGHNT and CDR2 is YYREEE (reference sequence). DNA for the CDR3: TGTGCCAGCAGCTACTCCGGGACAGACTATGGCTACACCTTC. Its protein product is CASSYSGTDYGYTF.

The rearrangement uses TRBV6-6 and TRBJ2-3; D is unclear. The CDR3 has 14 residues. The germline gives CDR1 MNHNY, CDR2 SVGAGI (reference sequence). Trimming left V 6 bases short and J 0 bases short, with 10 bases between. CDR3 sequence (DNA): TGTGCCAGCAGGGCAGACACTAGCACAGATACGCAGTATTTT. It is translated as CASRADTSTDTQYF.

The gene calls are TRBV9 and TRBJ2-3, with D perhaps TRBD1 (5 bases). V lost 2 bases and J 0 bases, leaving 7 bases between the germline ends. The CDR3 extends over 14 amino acids. Germline assignment: CDR1 SGDLS and CDR2 YYNGEE. The CDR3 DNA follows: TGTGCCAGCAGCGTCGACAGTAGCACAGATACGCAGTATTTT. Its translation is CASSVDSSTDTQYF. The whole variable domain, remainder taken from reference TRBV9 and TRBJ2-3, is DSGVTQTPKHLITATGQRVTLRCSPRSGDLSVYWYQQSLDQGLQFLIQYYNGEERAKGNILERFSAQQFPDLHSELNLSSLELGDSALYFCASSVDSSTDTQYFGPGTRLTVL.

The V and J genes are TRBV5-1 and TRBJ1-3; D remains unclear. CDR1 and CDR2 from the germline V gene are SGHRS and YFSETQ. V lost 2 bases, J lost 0 bases, and 6 bases lay in between. The CDR3 runs to 14 residues. The CDR3 here is CASSFASSGNTIYF. CDR3 in DNA: TGCGCCAGCAGCTTCGCGAGCTCTGGAAACACCATATATTTT.

The chain links TRBV18 to TRBJ2-7; tentative D call: TRBD2 (5 bases). The germline V gene encodes CDR1 KGHSH and CDR2 LQKENI. The CDR3 runs to 14 residues. Trimming took off 6 bases at V and 1 base at J, with 13 bases between the two ends. In DNA, the CDR3 is TGTGCCAGCTCTCCCGGACTGGAATCCTACGAGCAGTACTTC. Translation gives CASSPGLESYEQYF.

This clone was seen more than once but under ten times. The chain links TRBV29-1 to TRBJ1-2, with 11 bases matching TRBD1. The CDR3 is 13 residues long. Germline CDR1 reads SQVTM; CDR2 reads ANQGSEA. Trimming took 4 bases from V and 3 from J; bases not matched to a gene: 1. The CDR3 reads CSVGGQGDYGYTF. The CDR3 nucleotides read TGCAGCGTTGGGGGACAGGGGGACTATGGCTACACCTTC.

The chain combines TRBV13 with TRBJ2-7, with TRBD1 identical over 9 bases. The ends lost 0 bases at V and 4 bases at J; junction bases unmatched: 10. Germline CDR1 is PRHDT and CDR2 is FYEKMQ (reference sequence). The CDR3 is 17 residues long. The CDR3 DNA is TGTGCCAGCAGCTTAGGGCCGGGACAGGGAGGGCTATACGAGCAGTACTTC. Its protein is CASSLGPGQGGLYEQYF.

The J gene is TRBJ1-1, the V gene TRBV29-1, with D possibly TRBD1 on 5 matching bases. CDR3 length: 14 residues. The germline V gene encodes CDR1 SQVTM and CDR2 ANQGSEA. V gave up 2 bases and J gave up 5 bases, with 15 bases separating them. CDR3 protein: CSVELNLGGTEAFF. DNA for the CDR3: TGCAGCGTTGAACTAAACCTGGGGGGGACTGAAGCTTTCTTT.

V and J are TRBV6-1 and TRBJ2-7, with 9 bases aligning to TRBD2. This CDR3 has 14 residues. The V gene end was trimmed by 6 bases and the J gene end by 2 bases; junction bases not matched to a gene: 5. Germline assignment: CDR1 MNHNS and CDR2 SASEGT. CDR3 DNA sequence: TGTGCCAGCAGGAGACTAGCGGATGCCTACGAGCAGTACTTC. Amino acid sequence: CASRRLADAYEQYF.

The chain has TRBV5-6 and TRBJ2-7; TRBD1 might be the D (5 bases). The CDR3 is made up of 16 amino acids. Between the trimmed V and J ends, which lost 3 bases and 6 bases, there was a span of 22 bases. The V gene's germline CDR1 is SGHDT and CDR2 YYEEEE. The CDR3 DNA sequence: TGTGCCAGCAGCTATGAAGGGCCTGGAGCAGGGCGCGAGCAGTACTTC. This codes for CASSYEGPGAGREQYF.

The chain links TRBV15 to TRBJ2-1; TRBD2 agrees at 10 bases. CDR3 length: 18 residues. Germline assignment: CDR1 LNHNV and CDR2 YYDKDF (reference sequence). The ends lost 2 bases at V and 4 bases at J; junction bases unmatched: 11. Here the CDR3 reads CATSRTAGGPSGYNEQFF. CDR3 DNA: TGTGCCACCAGCAGAACAGCGGGAGGGCCCTCAGGGTACAATGAGCAGTTCTTC.

The rearrangement uses TRBV10-3 and TRBJ1-1; 7 bases map to TRBD1. This CDR3 spans 15 amino acids. Germline CDR1 and CDR2: ENHRY and SYGVKD. V was clipped by 4 bases and J by 5 bases; unmatched bases: 10. CDR3 in DNA: TGTGCCATCAGTGCGTCCTTACAGGGGATGACTGAAGCTTTCTTT. It is translated as CAISASLQGMTEAFF.

This clone was recorded only once. Relative to the germline gene, one junction end is altered; a read error may explain this. The gene calls are TRBV5-8 and TRBJ2-1, with D tentatively TRBD1 (6 bases). The CDR3 is 11 amino acids. Germline CDR1 is SGHTS and CDR2 is YDEGEE. DNA of the CDR3: TGTGCCAGCAGCAGGGACACCTCACGACTCTTC. As protein: CASSRDTSRLF.

V gene TRBV4-1 combines with J gene TRBJ2-7; D call uncertain. CDR1 and CDR2 (germline): MGHRA, YSYEKL. CDR3 size: 13 residues. Trimming took 4 bases from V and 4 from J, leaving 11 bases between them. CDR3: CASSLQTEYEQYF. In nucleotides, the CDR3 is TGCGCCAGCAGCCTTCAAACCGAGTACGAGCAGTACTTC.

As for this clone: Its ends do not fully match the called genes, so a read error is possible. The rearrangement links TRBV20-1 to TRBJ1-2; weak D call: TRBD1 (6 bases). Germline CDR1 reads DFQATT; CDR2 reads SNEGSKA (reference sequence). The CDR3 has 10 amino acids. Here the CDR3 DNA reads TGCAGTGCTGCTACAGGGATAGAAGGGTTC. This sequence encodes CSAATGIEGF.

The V gene is TRBV28, the J gene TRBJ1-2, with 7 bases aligning to TRBD1. The V segment lost 5 bases and the J segment 8 bases; nucleotides outside the gene matches: 5. The CDR3 is 12 residues long. Germline CDR1 and CDR2: MDHEN and SYDVKM. CDR3 nucleotides: TGTGCCAGCAGTCTAACAGGGGTAGGCTACACCTTC. Amino acids: CASSLTGVGYTF.

The gene calls are TRBV27 and TRBJ1-5; TRBD1 is a possible D gene (5 bases). V lost 0 bases and J 0 bases, leaving 9 bases between the germline ends. Germline V gene data show CDR1 as MNHEY and CDR2 as SMNVEV (reference sequence). The CDR3 is made up of 16 amino acids. The DNA of the CDR3 is TGTGCCAGCAGTTTATCGAGTCAGGGTAGCAATCAGCCCCAGCATTTT. Its protein product is CASSLSSQGSNQPQHF.

The chain combines TRBV19 with TRBJ2-1; 7 bases agree with TRBD1. CDR1 is LNHDA and CDR2 is SQIVND in the germline V gene (reference sequence). V was clipped by 6 bases and J by 12 bases; unmatched bases: 14. The CDR3 is 14 residues long. CDR3 region: CASRGQERSLGQFF. CDR3 in DNA: TGTGCCAGTAGAGGACAGGAGCGGTCGTTGGGGCAGTTCTTC.

The genes are TRBV5-6 and TRBJ2-7; D unresolved. V dropped 0 bases and J dropped 3 bases, with 13 bases sitting between them. CDR3 size: 15 residues. Germline CDR1 reads SGHDT; CDR2 reads YYEEEE. CDR3 amino acids: CASSLGLPKNYEQYF. CDR3 bases: TGTGCCAGCAGCTTGGGACTCCCAAAAAACTACGAGCAGTACTTC. Full variable domain (missing parts from reference TRBV5-6 and TRBJ2-7): DAGVTQSPTHLIKTRGQQVTLRCSPKSGHDTVSWYQQALGQGPQFIFQYYEEEERQRGNFPDRFSGHQFPNYSSELNVNALLLGDSALYLCASSLGLPKNYEQYFGPGTRLTVT.

The chain uses TRBV30 and TRBJ1-3, with a weak D call TRBD1 (5 bases). Germline CDR1 GTSNPN, CDR2 SVGIG (reference sequence). Trimming pared 1 base from V and 0 bases from J, leaving 10 bases between. The CDR3 runs to 15 residues. CDR3 sequence reads: CAWSEGLLSGNTIYF. The DNA of the CDR3 is TGTGCCTGGAGTGAGGGACTGCTCTCTGGAAACACCATATATTTT.

The chain recombines TRBV28 with TRBJ1-5; D not certain. The CDR3 spans 12 residues. Trimming removed 4 bases from V and 4 bases from J, with 5 bases in between. Germline V gene lookup returns CDR1 MDHEN and CDR2 SYDVKM. The DNA for the CDR3 is TGTGCCAGCAGTTACAGTAATCAGCCCCAGCATTTT. It is translated as CASSYSNQPQHF.

The chain joins TRBV29-1 to TRBJ2-1, with 11 positions matching TRBD1. V shed 8 bases, J shed 5 bases, and the junction held 11 bases outside the gene matches. The CDR3 is made up of 15 amino acids. The germline V gene encodes CDR1 SQVTM and CDR2 ANQGSEA. This CDR3 reads CSTGVRDRGDNEQFF. The CDR3 DNA reads as TGCAGCACTGGAGTCCGGGACAGGGGGGACAATGAGCAGTTCTTC.

V and J are TRBV6-4 and TRBJ1-2; D might be TRBD1 (5 bases). V was pared by 2 bases and J by 7 bases, with 17 bases between. Per germline, CDR1 MRHNA and CDR2 SNTAGT. There are 15 residues in the CDR3. The CDR3: CASSDPSGGTSGYTF. CDR3 DNA: TGTGCCAGCAGTGACCCCTCGGGGGGGACTAGTGGCTACACCTTC.

This chain connects TRBV28 to TRBJ2-5; TRBD2 matches at 10 bases. The V gene's germline CDR1 is MDHEN and CDR2 SYDVKM. The CDR3 has 13 residues. V trimming: 5 bases; J trimming: 13 bases; junction bases outside the gene matches: 10. DNA of the CDR3: TGTGCCAGCAGTGGCTATACTAGCGGGGCTATGTACTTC. Amino acid sequence: CASSGYTSGAMYF.

The V call is TRBV6-4, the J call TRBJ2-1, with TRBD2 matching over 7 bases. V was pared by 3 bases and J by 7 bases, with 9 bases of the junction left unmatched. The length of the CDR3 is 15 residues. Per germline, CDR1 MRHNA and CDR2 SNTAGT. CDR3 region: CASSDRAGEGNEQFF. The CDR3 coding sequence is TGTGCCAGCAGTGATCGGGCGGGAGAGGGGAATGAGCAGTTCTTC.

The chain carries TRBV29-1 and TRBJ1-2, with D tentatively TRBD1 (6 bases). CDR1 is SQVTM and CDR2 is ANQGSEA in the germline V gene. The germline V and J ends were trimmed by 4 bases and 7 bases, with 10 bases remaining between them. There are 11 residues in the CDR3. CDR3 sequence: CSVGGQSGYTF. The CDR3 DNA reads as TGCAGCGTTGGCGGACAGAGTGGCTACACCTTC.

The CDR3 DNA follows: TGCGCCAGCAGCCCACTTTTAAGCGGGAGTAGCAATGAGCAGTTCTTC. This gives the protein CASSPLLSGSSNEQFF. The chain joins TRBV5-1 to TRBJ2-1, with 8 bases lining up with TRBD2. V gave up 4 bases and J gave up 6 bases; unmatched junction bases: 12. Germline V gene data show CDR1 as SGHRS and CDR2 as YFSETQ. This CDR3 is 16 amino acids long.

V is TRBV27 and J is TRBJ1-2; 7 bases align to TRBD1. V was pared by 3 bases and J by 2 bases, with 3 bases of the junction left unmatched. This CDR3 has 14 residues. The germline V gene has CDR1 MNHEY and CDR2 SMNVEV (reference sequence). The CDR3 spells CASSFRQGNYGYTF. Here the CDR3 DNA reads TGTGCCAGCAGTTTCAGACAGGGCAACTATGGCTACACCTTC.